This T cell receptor beta chain was sequenced during a study of T cells in Graves' hyperthyroidism and ophthalmopathy. After removal of 8 bases from V and 2 bases from J, the junction contained 14 bases not matched to a gene. Looked up from germline, CDR1 is SNHLY and CDR2 is FYNNEI. This CDR3 spans 17 amino acids. Hyperthyroidism had been newly diagnosed in patients aged 18 to 65, and its duration was under 2 months. Patients showing uncontrolled infection, other autoimmune disease, pregnancy or lactation were ineligible. The source of the PBMCs was around 9 ml of fresh peripheral blood. TCR beta CDR3 regions were amplified from RNA. HTBI primers were employed in a first-round RT-PCR of the TCR CDR3. One entry per CDR3 protein results from TCRdb running MiXCR on the multiplex PCR reads. The table shows about 500,000 distinct CDR3 sequences, with roughly 17% occurring only once. This clonotype has a handful of counts.

Material: blood. The receptor was isolated from a young woman with Graves' hyperthyroidism. The chain joins TRBV2 to TRBJ2-1; 8 nucleotides agree with TRBD1. The CDR3 bases are TGTGCCAGCGCCCCAGACAGGGGCCATGCCCCCTACAATGAGCAGTTCTTC. The encoded protein is CASAPDRGHAPYNEQFF.